Sequencing of this T cell receptor (beta chain) was carried out in a study of T cells and copy number aberrations in small-cell lung cancer (dated by TCRdb to the early 2020s). As for the study more broadly: TCR repertoire sequencing was paired with whole-exome sequencing of the same tumor regions to relate T cell metrics to mutations and copy number aberrations. Tumor TCR data existed for 17 to 20 patients, while 14 patients had TCR data covering both tumor and normal tissue. The paper as a whole reports these results and caveats: A negative correlation was found between higher copy number aberration burden and tumor T-cell density, richness and clonality. Tumors had lower T-cell density, richness and clonality than adjacent lung tissue, though the difference in density was not significant. Across regions, the TCR repertoire was highly heterogeneous, with roughly 79.9-97.7% of clones confined to a single region, an overlap lower than the overlap seen in localized NSCLC. All specimens consisted of formalin-fixed paraffin-embedded tissue, which is known to introduce sequencing artifacts. A small sample size, resulting from surgical resection being uncommon in small-cell lung cancer, limited the study, and the findings need validation.

Concerning this clone: Its cognate antigen has yet to be identified. There are no base qualities to consult, and no much larger clone falls within one base.

Per the germline V gene, ENHRY is the CDR1 and SYGVKD is the CDR2. The CDR3 holds 15 amino acids from the cysteine to the phenylalanine. The DNA shown is the 45-base CDR3, in frame from base 1. V has 11 bases trimmed and J has 1 base trimmed; junction bases matching no gene number 11. Patients with limited-stage small-cell lung cancer who underwent surgical resection in Hangzhou, China, between about 2008 and 2020 were included as donors. Every donor went straight to surgery with no preoperative chemotherapy or radiotherapy, and no donor was given immunotherapy either before or after surgery. Each of the roughly 20 patients in the sequenced cohort was a smoker or a heavy second-hand smoker. To represent spatial heterogeneity of the primary tumors, three regions were collected from each tumor FFPE block using a grid approach. Tumor regions were macrodissected to enrich malignant cells, and only regions expected to yield at least 150 ng DNA were selected. To characterize heterogeneity of the T cell repertoire, the study applied multi-region TCR-beta sequencing to resected limited-stage small-cell lung cancers and to tumor-adjacent lung tissue. The AllPrep DNA/RNA FFPE Kit (Qiagen) was used to extract genomic DNA from FFPE tissue.

TCR-beta CDR3 regions were amplified from genomic DNA with the immunoSEQ hsTCRB Kit using multiplexed V- and J-gene primers. Unique DNA barcodes were added in a second PCR, and the samples were pooled together with a negative control and a positive control. Pooled TCR-beta libraries were sequenced on an Illumina MiSeq with a 150-cycle paired-end protocol. The original methods were these. Raw sequencing data were processed by Adaptive Biotechnologies into a report containing normalized, annotated TCR-beta repertoires. T-cell density was computed as TCR-beta templates normalized to usable DNA, which was estimated by amplifying housekeeping genes. Clonality was defined as 1 minus Pielou's evenness, while richness was a count of unique rearrangements. Three measures quantified intratumor TCR heterogeneity between regions: the Jaccard index, the Morisita overlap index, and the proportion of shared top-20 clonotypes. The table was pulled from immuneACCESS by TCRdb, which kept in-frame rearrangements only. Such tables lose some clones; where checked, under half of the loss comes from unresolved V genes, and the rest has no known cause. D and trimming were read from the DNA, whereas the V and J calls and clone size are those reported in that table. The sample includes roughly 1,300 clones, with roughly 80% observed a single time. The biggest ten clones account for approximately 3% of the sample.

The receptor was isolated from a woman aged 45-60 years with small cell lung cancer. Sequencing input: tumor tissue. Recombination joined TRBV10-3 with TRBJ2-7; the central 10 bases match TRBD2. The CDR3 protein sequence reads: CASEGEREGSYEQYF. Read as DNA, the sequence is TGTGCCTCCGAGGGCGAGCGGGAGGGATCCTACGAGCAGTACTTC.